The sequence of this T cell receptor beta chain was determined in a study of blood T cell repertoires in COVID-19. Turning to the study itself: Sample material is recorded as cDNA or gDNA derived from T cells, B-cell-depleted T cells, or PBMCs.

TCRdb's table, derived via immunoSEQ multiplex PCR, lists solely in-frame clones and lacks some. The profile shows some 120,000 clones, over 75% of them singletons. CDR3 size: 16 residues. With 3 bases clipped from V and 0 bases from J, the junction kept 8 bases outside the gene matches. CDR1 and CDR2 from the germline V gene are DFQATT and SNEGSKA (reference sequence). The specimen was peripheral blood. The clonotype originates from a woman of 80 years or more with acute or convalescent COVID-19. The J gene is TRBJ2-1, the V gene TRBV20-1; TRBD1 matches 7 bases. CDR3 residues: CSASRGQLSSYNEQFF. The CDR3 region has the DNA TGCAGTGCTAGTAGGGGACAGTTGAGCTCCTACAATGAGCAGTTCTTC.